This TCR beta chain was identified during a study of blood T cells in healthy people across ages. Looking at the study overall: Capturing about one barcoded beta molecule per two T cells was achieved by template switching.

Germline-derived CDR1 and CDR2 are SGHDN and FVKESK. This CDR3 comprises 14 residues. The V gene lost 0 bases and the J gene lost 7 bases, with 12 bases spanning the gap. Using a J-beta primer mix together with a sample-barcoded 5' primer, a second PCR was run for roughly 7 to 11 cycles. TCRdb independently ran MiXCR on the 5' RACE reads; one entry per CDR3 protein. The sample lists hundreds of thousands of distinct CDR3 sequences, nearly 60% occurring once. V gene TRBV14 combines with J gene TRBJ1-1; D may be TRBD1 (5 bases). This TCR derives from a man aged 30 to 45 in good health. Source material: blood. The chain's CDR3 is CASSQESIQDEAFF. CDR3 bases: TGTGCCAGCAGCCAAGAAAGTATACAGGATGAAGCTTTCTTT.